One sample yielded the 15 T cell receptor beta chains listed below, sequenced in a study of spatial heterogeneity in lung cancer. TCRdb called the 5' RACE reads again in MiXCR, with one record for every CDR3 protein. The sample lists tens of thousands of distinct CDR3 sequences; 2.5% to 4% were seen once. Regarding time point: sample taken at primary tumor resection. The sequencing used PBMCs, collected at surgery. The receptors stem from a female donor with early-stage non-small cell lung cancer.

This clonotype was seen repeatedly, ten times or more. The genes are TRBV7-9 and TRBJ2-1, with TRBD2 identical over 11 bases. The J segment lost 7 bases and the V segment lost 10 bases, leaving 9 bases of the junction unmatched. CDR3 length: 14 residues. Germline loops: CDR1 SEHNR, CDR2 FQNEAQ (reference sequence). The CDR3 DNA sequence: TGTGCCACCGTACTAGCGGGAGTGGGTAATGAGCAGTTCTTC. It is translated as CATVLAGVGNEQFF. The full variable domain, in which reference TRBV7-9 and TRBJ2-1 provide the parts outside the CDR3, is DTGVSQNPRHKITKRGQNVTFRCDPISEHNRLYWYRQTLGQGPEFLTYFQNEAQLEKSRLLSDRFSAERPKGSFSTLEIQRTEQGDSAMYLCATVLAGVGNEQFFGPGTRLTVL.

This clonotype was seen at least ten times. The genes are TRBV28 and TRBJ1-5; D might be TRBD1 (6 bases). The V gene's germline CDR1 is MDHEN and CDR2 SYDVKM. V lost 5 bases and J lost 0, with 14 bases in between. CDR3 length equals 16 residues. CDR3 sequence reads: CASSPYEGGSNQPQHF. CDR3 in DNA: TGTGCCAGCAGTCCCTACGAAGGGGGTAGCAATCAGCCCCAGCATTTT.

This clonotype has just a few counts. Just one base apart from a much larger clone, this may be a read error. The chain has TRBV18 and TRBJ2-1, with a tentative D call TRBD2 (6 bases). This CDR3 has 15 amino acids. The germline gives CDR1 KGHSH, CDR2 LQKENI. The CDR3 bases are TGTGCCAGCTCATCACCGACGGGAGCTTACAATGAGCAGTTCTTC. This sequence encodes CASSSPTGAYNEQFF.

The rearrangement links TRBV10-1 to TRBJ2-5; 8 bases map to TRBD1. Germline lookup yields CDR1 WNHNN and CDR2 SYGVQD (reference sequence). After removal of 8 bases from V and 5 bases from J, the junction contained 10 bases not matched to a gene. CDR3 length: 14 residues. The CDR3 sequence: CASSGDRGGETQYF. In nucleotides, the CDR3 is TGCGCCAGCTCCGGTGACAGGGGCGGGGAGACCCAGTACTTC.

This clonotype came up many times. This chain uses TRBV12-3 or TRBV12-4 with TRBJ2-7, with 7 bases identical to TRBD2. The J segment lost 6 bases and the V segment lost 2 bases, leaving 7 bases of the junction unmatched. This CDR3 is 14 amino acids long. CDR3 region: CASSLWPAGPEQYF. The CDR3 DNA reads TGTGCCAGCAGTTTATGGCCAGCGGGACCCGAGCAGTACTTC.

This clonotype has a count of ten or more. In nucleotides, the CDR3 is TGTGCCAGCAGACCTCGCGGGGGGAGAGATAATGAAAAACTGTTTTTT. Translating it yields CASRPRGGRDNEKLFF. V gene TRBV28 combines with J gene TRBJ1-4; a weak D match, TRBD1 (5 bases). The CDR3 contains 16 residues. In germline, CDR1 is MDHEN, CDR2 SYDVKM. The V and J ends lost 6 bases and 4 bases respectively, with 18 bases between them.

There are a few counts of this clonotype. The V and J genes are TRBV5-1 and TRBJ2-1; tentatively, D is TRBD2 (6 bases). This CDR3 is 15 amino acids long. Looked up from germline, CDR1 is SGHRS and CDR2 is YFSETQ. V dropped 0 bases and J dropped 3 bases, with 10 bases sitting between them. The CDR3 sequence: CASSLGGVGYNEQFF. CDR3 coding DNA: TGCGCCAGCAGCTTGGGCGGGGTCGGCTACAATGAGCAGTTCTTC.

This clonotype was picked up many times. V gene TRBV5-1 combines with J gene TRBJ1-1; D is uncertain. CDR1 is SGHRS and CDR2 is YFSETQ in the germline V gene. V was trimmed by 4 bases and J by 3 bases, leaving 19 bases between them. The CDR3 loop spans 16 amino acids. The CDR3 DNA follows: TGCGCCAGCAGCGTTGGGCCCCAGACCCGGTACACTGAAGCTTTCTTT. Translated, it gives CASSVGPQTRYTEAFF. The complete variable domain, with remaining parts taken from reference TRBV5-1 and TRBJ1-1, reads KAGVTQTPRYLIKTRGQQVTLSCSPISGHRSVSWYQQTPGQGLQFLFEYFSETQRNKGNFPGRFSGRQFSNSRSEMNVSTLELGDSALYLCASSVGPQTRYTEAFFGQGTRLTVV.

The sample holds a few counts of this clonotype. The chain combines TRBV7-8 with TRBJ1-1; a weak D match, TRBD1 (6 bases). Germline loops: CDR1 SGHVS, CDR2 FQNEAQ. CDR3 length equals 15 residues. V shed 5 bases and J shed 4 bases, with 17 bases lying between them. The CDR3 region is CASSKVGGLRTEAFF. In DNA, the CDR3 is TGTGCCAGCAGCAAGGTGGGGGGCTTGCGCACTGAAGCTTTCTTT.

This clonotype was counted many times. V and J are TRBV4-1 and TRBJ2-1; 7 bases align to TRBD1. Looked up from germline, CDR1 is MGHRA and CDR2 is YSYEKL. J gave up 0 bases and V 1 base, and 6 bases lay outside the gene matches. This CDR3 has 17 residues. The CDR3 bases are TGCGCCAGCAGCCAAGTGCAGGACAGGAGCTCCTACAATGAGCAGTTCTTC. Encoded protein: CASSQVQDRSSYNEQFF.

This clonotype was detected ten times or more. V and J are TRBV5-1 and TRBJ1-1; 8 bases fit TRBD1. The CDR3 consists of 14 residues. The V segment lost 5 bases and the J segment 2 bases; nucleotides outside the gene matches: 5. Germline loops: CDR1 SGHRS, CDR2 YFSETQ. Here the CDR3 reads CASRGSGGNTEAFF. The CDR3 bases are TGCGCCAGCAGGGGGTCAGGGGGCAACACTGAAGCTTTCTTT.

This clonotype was found many times. The chain couples TRBV9 to TRBJ2-1, with D possibly being TRBD1 or TRBD2 (5 bases each). Germline CDR1 SGDLS, CDR2 YYNGEE. The CDR3 has 16 residues. V was shortened by 0 bases and J by 0 bases, with 10 bases between the two germline ends. The CDR3: CASSVVGGGSYNEQFF. CDR3 sequence (DNA): TGTGCCAGCAGCGTAGTTGGGGGTGGCTCCTACAATGAGCAGTTCTTC.

V and J are TRBV3-1 and TRBJ1-5, with a weak D call TRBD1 (6 bases). The germline CDR1 and CDR2 sequences are LGHDT and YNNKEL (reference sequence). This CDR3 region has 19 residues. The V end was cut by 1 base, the J end by 0 bases, with 19 bases between. The CDR3 loop is CASSQGPGRDTISNQPQHF. CDR3 DNA: TGTGCCAGCAGCCAAGGTCCTGGCCGGGACACCATTAGCAATCAGCCCCAGCATTTT.

This clonotype was counted many times. This chain uses TRBV6-4 with TRBJ2-2; no firm D call. The CDR3 length is 11 residues. CDR1 is MRHNA, CDR2 SNTAGT, per germline. The V gene lost 3 bases and the J gene lost 7 bases, with 3 bases spanning the gap. In nucleotides, the CDR3 is TGTGCCAGCAGTGATGGCGGGGAGCTGTTTTTT. Encoded protein: CASSDGGELFF.

This sequence joins TRBV6-4 and TRBJ2-4, with D possibly TRBD1 on 5 matching bases. The germline V and J ends were trimmed by 3 bases and 11 bases, with 8 bases remaining between them. The CDR3 runs to 11 residues. Germline-derived CDR1 and CDR2 are MRHNA and SNTAGT. The CDR3: CASSDGAVQYF. The DNA for the CDR3 is TGTGCCAGCAGTGATGGGGCAGTTCAGTACTTC.